The next 5 T cell receptor beta chains were all read from a single sample in a study of T cell repertoires in cytomegalovirus infection. MiXCR was run by TCRdb on the reads, yielding one entry per CDR3 protein. The table includes about 920,000 distinct CDR3 sequences, roughly 30% detected once. Their specific antigens are unknown. The source was cultured CD8+ T cells from PBMCs, collected from culture after CMV antigen stimulation. The receptors come from a human donor in good health (CMV status not recorded). Some clones in this sample may be carry-over from other donors' samples.

This clonotype was recorded only once. A much larger clonotype is one base distant, so this may be a read error. The V call is TRBV7-2, the J call TRBJ2-1; the D is unclear. In germline, CDR1 is SGHTA, CDR2 FQGNSA. The CDR3 extends over 13 amino acids. The CDR3 DNA reads as TGTCCCAGCAGCTTAGGACCCAACAATGAGCAGTTCTTC. It encodes CPSSLGPNNEQFF.

There are a few counts of this clonotype. The gene calls are TRBV6-5 and TRBJ1-4, with D maybe TRBD1 (5 bases). With 4 bases removed from V and 7 bases from J, the gap between germline ends came to 13 bases. Looked up from germline, CDR1 is MNHEY and CDR2 is SVGAGI. The length of the CDR3 is 14 residues. The CDR3 bases are TGTGCCAGCAGTTCCACCGGGACCGGTGAAAAACTGTTTTTT. This encodes CASSSTGTGEKLFF.

This chain links TRBV4-1 with TRBJ1-1; the D gene is possibly TRBD1 (5 bases). The CDR3 totals 16 residues. The V end was cut by 0 bases, the J end by 3 bases, with 14 bases between. Germline V gives CDR1 MGHRA, CDR2 YSYEKL. The DNA of the CDR3 is TGCGCCAGCAGCCAAGAACCGGGACGGGGTTACACTGAAGCTTTCTTT. Translation gives CASSQEPGRGYTEAFF.

The chain recombines TRBV4-1 with TRBJ2-3, with 9 bases that match TRBD2. V lost 0 bases and J lost 1; bases outside the gene matches: 11. The CDR3 sequence is 19 residues long. CDR1 and CDR2 (germline): MGHRA, YSYEKL. In DNA form, the CDR3 reads TGCGCCAGCAGCCAAGATCCGTATAGACTAGCGGTAGGCACAGATACGCAGTATTTT. It codes for CASSQDPYRLAVGTDTQYF.

V usage is TRBV4-1 and J usage is TRBJ2-1; 10 bases are shared with TRBD2. V was clipped by 1 base and J by 8 bases; unmatched bases: 8. Per the germline V gene, CDR1 is MGHRA and CDR2 is YSYEKL. This CDR3 region has 16 residues. CDR3 DNA sequence: TGCGCCAGCAGCCAAGGGGACGGGCTAGCGGGGGATGAGCAGTTCTTC. This translates into CASSQGDGLAGDEQFF.